One and the same sample provided the 21 T cell receptor beta chains below, sequenced in a study of T-cell reconstitution after alpha-beta-depleted transplantation in children. It was with unique molecular identifiers that the TCRbeta library was prepared. Using its own MiXCR run on the PCR reads, TCRdb lists one record per CDR3 protein. The table has a few hundred thousand distinct CDR3 sequences, 10% seen once. The material sequenced was PBMCs, taken before TCRalphabeta/CD19-depleted stem cell transplant. Every receptor here comes from a boy less than two years old with acute myeloid leukemia, due to receive a stem cell transplant.

This chain links TRBV20-1 with TRBJ1-6; 7 bases align to TRBD1. The CDR3 runs 16 residues. V was pared by 4 bases and J by 2 bases, with 8 bases of the junction left unmatched. CDR1 DFQATT and CDR2 SNEGSKA come from the germline V gene (reference sequence). DNA for the CDR3: TGCAGTGCTACCTTTGACAGGGTGCCCTATAATTCACCCCTCCACTTT. The encoded protein is CSATFDRVPYNSPLHF.

This clonotype was observed many times. The rearrangement uses TRBV4-3 and TRBJ2-1, with TRBD2 matching 8 bases. The J segment lost 6 bases and the V segment lost 0 bases, leaving 7 bases of the junction unmatched. There are 16 residues in the CDR3. The germline CDR1 and CDR2 sequences are LGHNA and YSLEER. In nucleotides, the CDR3 is TGCGCCAGCAGCCAAGAAGGGGGACTAGTTTTCAATGAGCAGTTCTTC. This codes for CASSQEGGLVFNEQFF.

This clonotype has ten or more counts. This chain connects TRBV20-1 to TRBJ2-1; D gene unclear. Germline V gene sequence: CDR1 DFQATT, CDR2 SNEGSKA (reference sequence). V lost 0 bases and J 0 bases, leaving 12 bases between the germline ends. There are 16 residues in the CDR3. This CDR3 is CSARDFRGSSYNEQFF. DNA for the CDR3: TGCAGTGCTAGAGATTTCCGCGGCAGCTCCTACAATGAGCAGTTCTTC.

This clonotype showed up many times. The chain recombines TRBV6-2 or TRBV6-3 with TRBJ2-1; perhaps TRBD2 as D (6 bases). The V gene lost 0 bases and the J gene lost 3 bases, with 15 bases spanning the gap. The CDR3 consists of 17 residues. CDR1 and CDR2 from the germline V gene are MNHEY and SVGEGT. The CDR3 loop is CASSYSIPRLDYNEQFF. CDR3 coding DNA: TGTGCCAGCAGTTACTCGATACCCCGACTAGACTACAATGAGCAGTTCTTC.

This clonotype was picked up many times. This chain links TRBV12-5 with TRBJ1-2; 7 bases match TRBD1. The CDR3 is made up of 15 amino acids. Germline assignment: CDR1 LGHNT and CDR2 FRNRAP. V trimming: 1 base; J trimming: 7 bases; junction bases outside the gene matches: 9. The CDR3: CASGLDNSGGSGYTF. The CDR3 DNA sequence: TGTGCTAGTGGTTTGGACAATTCAGGGGGATCTGGCTACACCTTC.

This clonotype came up a few times. The V call is TRBV24-1, the J call TRBJ2-2, with TRBD2 matching 10 bases. From germline, CDR1 is KGHDR and CDR2 SFDVKD. The V segment lost 5 bases and the J segment 5 bases; nucleotides outside the gene matches: 16. This CDR3 region has 19 residues. This CDR3 reads CATSGGLAKGKMRTGELFF. In DNA form, the CDR3 reads TGTGCCACCAGTGGGGGACTAGCGAAGGGTAAAATGAGAACCGGGGAGCTGTTTTTT.

The table lists this clonotype with many counts. At one end the junction does not follow the germline gene, possibly because of a read error. V and J are TRBV29-1 and TRBJ1-6, with D uncertain. The length of the CDR3 is 10 residues. Germline V lookup: CDR1 SQVTM, CDR2 ANQGSEA. The CDR3 region is CSPGFLAELF. DNA for the CDR3: TGCAGCCCTGGGTTTCTGGCAGAACTTTTT.

The sample holds many counts of this clonotype. V gene TRBV4-2 combines with J gene TRBJ2-2; TRBD2 agrees at 7 bases. Trimming at V came to 3 bases and at J to 6 bases, leaving 7 bases not matched to a gene. This CDR3 comprises 15 residues. Germline CDR1 LGHNA, CDR2 YNFKEQ. The chain's CDR3 is CASSQSPGLAGELFF. CDR3 sequence (DNA): TGTGCCAGCAGCCAGTCCCCTGGACTAGCCGGGGAGCTGTTTTTT.

This clonotype was seen a handful of times. The genes are TRBV3-1 and TRBJ2-7; 14 positions agree with TRBD2. CDR3 length equals 17 residues. Looked up from germline, CDR1 is LGHDT and CDR2 is YNNKEL (reference sequence). The junction had 8 bases not matched to a gene; V was cut back by 2 bases and J by 5 bases. The CDR3 region has the DNA TGTGCCAGCAGCCAAATTAGGACTAGCGGGAGGACGGACGAGCAGTACTTC. It codes for CASSQIRTSGRTDEQYF.

Comments on this clonotype: Being one base from a much bigger clone, this may be a read error. This chain connects TRBV4-3 to TRBJ2-1; perhaps TRBD2 as D (5 bases). Germline CDR1 is LGHNA and CDR2 is YSLEER. Trimming removed 2 bases at V and 2 bases at J, with 19 bases between. This CDR3 is 18 amino acids long. CDR3 in amino acids: CASSQTPLRATPYNEQFF. The CDR3 DNA follows: TGCGCCAGCAGCCAAACCCCTTTGCGGGCGACGCCCTACAATGAGCAGTTCTTC.

This clonotype was seen a handful of times. The chain has TRBV7-9 and TRBJ2-7; TRBD2 matches at 9 bases. The CDR3 runs 16 residues. The J segment lost 4 bases and the V segment lost 4 bases, leaving 11 bases of the junction unmatched. CDR1 SEHNR and CDR2 FQNEAQ come from the germline V gene (reference sequence). In DNA, the CDR3 is TGTGCCAGCAGCTATTCCGGAGGTAGCGGGGGATACGAGCAGTACTTC. Translated, it gives CASSYSGGSGGYEQYF.

This clonotype was seen many times. For the CDR3, the DNA is TGCGCCAGCAGGGTCTACCCGCAGGGGGCGGACACTGAAGCTTTCTTT. Encoded protein: CASRVYPQGADTEAFF. This rearrangement joins TRBV5-1 to TRBJ1-1, with TRBD1 matching 8 bases. CDR1 is SGHRS and CDR2 is YFSETQ in the germline V gene. The J segment lost 3 bases and the V segment lost 5 bases, leaving 12 bases of the junction unmatched. This CDR3 is 16 amino acids long.

This clonotype was seen repeatedly, ten times or more. The rearrangement joins TRBV14 to TRBJ2-5, with 12 bases lining up with TRBD1. CDR1 is SGHDN, CDR2 FVKESK, per germline. The CDR3 covers 15 residues. V dropped 4 bases and J dropped 4; count of bases not matched to a gene: 4. The CDR3 nucleotides are TGTGCCAGCAGCCTCGGGACAGGGGGCTTAGAGACCCAGTACTTC. This sequence encodes CASSLGTGGLETQYF.

This clonotype was picked up a small number of times. The gene calls are TRBV7-9 and TRBJ2-4; tentatively, D is TRBD1 or TRBD2 (6 bases each). Germline V lookup: CDR1 SEHNR, CDR2 FQNEAQ (reference sequence). The germline V and J ends were trimmed by 4 bases and 0 bases, with 16 bases remaining between them. This CDR3 region has 17 residues. This chain's CDR3 is CASSSGGGLGAKNIQYF. The CDR3 DNA reads as TGTGCCAGCAGCTCAGGAGGGGGGCTAGGAGCCAAAAACATTCAGTACTTC.

This clonotype has ten or more counts. The rearrangement joins TRBV29-1 to TRBJ1-5, with no clear D. Trimming took 4 bases from V and 6 from J, leaving 13 bases between them. This CDR3 region has 13 residues. Germline CDR1 reads SQVTM; CDR2 reads ANQGSEA. CDR3 amino acids: CSVGASPTQPQHF. The CDR3, as DNA: TGCAGCGTTGGGGCTTCCCCCACTCAGCCCCAGCATTTT.

This clonotype was counted at least ten times. The chain combines TRBV15 with TRBJ1-6, with TRBD1 identical over 8 bases. The V and J ends lost 3 bases and 11 bases, in that order; junction bases with no gene match: 6. From germline, CDR1 is LNHNV and CDR2 YYDKDF (reference sequence). This CDR3 contains 14 residues. The CDR3 region has the DNA TGTGCCACCAGCAGGACAGGGGTGAATGCACCCCTCCACTTT. Residues: CATSRTGVNAPLHF.

Ten or more counts support this clonotype. The CDR3 DNA reads TGTGCCAGCTCACCACGACTAGAGCACGGGGAGCTGTTTTTT. Its translation is CASSPRLEHGELFF. The chain combines TRBV18 with TRBJ2-2; D may be TRBD2 (6 bases). The V gene's germline CDR1 is KGHSH and CDR2 LQKENI. V was pared by 1 base and J by 7 bases, with 10 bases between. CDR3 length: 14 amino acids.

In this sample, this clonotype turned up many times. The V call is TRBV5-1, the J call TRBJ1-2; perhaps TRBD1 as D (6 bases). CDR1 SGHRS and CDR2 YFSETQ come from the germline V gene. This CDR3 comprises 15 residues. Trimming shortened V by 0 bases and J by 0 bases, and 9 bases separated the two germline ends. The CDR3 DNA sequence: TGCGCCAGCAGCTTGGAGGGGGTCGCTAACTATGGCTACACCTTC. Amino acid sequence: CASSLEGVANYGYTF. The variable domain in full, completed from reference TRBV5-1 and TRBJ1-2, reads KAGVTQTPRYLIKTRGQQVTLSCSPISGHRSVSWYQQTPGQGLQFLFEYFSETQRNKGNFPGRFSGRQFSNSRSEMNVSTLELGDSALYLCASSLEGVANYGYTFGSGTRLTVV.

This clonotype was seen a handful of times. J is TRBJ2-5 and V is TRBV19; 7 nucleotides match TRBD1. CDR3 size: 14 residues. In germline, CDR1 is LNHDA, CDR2 SQIVND (reference sequence). The V segment lost 6 bases and the J segment 2 bases; nucleotides outside the gene matches: 6. The CDR3 here is CASRLTGEQETQYF. In DNA, the CDR3 is TGTGCCAGTAGGCTAACAGGGGAACAAGAGACCCAGTACTTC.

A word on this clonotype: A much larger clone lies a single base off, so this may be a read error. The gene calls are TRBV5-1 and TRBJ1-1, with 7 bases identical to TRBD1. The length of the CDR3 is 14 residues. Germline assignment: CDR1 SGHRS and CDR2 YFSETQ. The CDR3 protein is CASSLSRDRAEALF. Here the CDR3 DNA reads TGCGCCAGCAGCTTATCCCGGGACAGAGCTGAAGCTCTCTTT.

There are many counts of this clonotype. The gene calls are TRBV6-1 and TRBJ2-2; 13 nucleotides match TRBD2. The CDR3 loop spans 16 amino acids. Germline V lookup: CDR1 MNHNS, CDR2 SASEGT. The junction had 6 bases not matched to a gene; V was cut back by 6 bases and J by 5 bases. The CDR3 sequence: CASSPWGLAGTGELFF. Written as DNA, the CDR3 is TGTGCCAGCAGCCCTTGGGGACTAGCGGGGACCGGGGAGCTGTTTTTT.